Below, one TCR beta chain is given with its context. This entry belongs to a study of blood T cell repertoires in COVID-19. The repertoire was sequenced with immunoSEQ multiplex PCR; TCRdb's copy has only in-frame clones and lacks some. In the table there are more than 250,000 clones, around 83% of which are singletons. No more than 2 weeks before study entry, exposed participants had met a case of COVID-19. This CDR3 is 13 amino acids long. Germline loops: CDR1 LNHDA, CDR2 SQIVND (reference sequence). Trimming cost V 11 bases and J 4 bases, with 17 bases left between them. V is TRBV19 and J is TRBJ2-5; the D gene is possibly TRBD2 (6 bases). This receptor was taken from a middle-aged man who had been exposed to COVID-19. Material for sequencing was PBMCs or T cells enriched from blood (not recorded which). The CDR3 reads CASNEGAGETQYF. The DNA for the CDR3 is TGTGCCTCCAACGAGGGAGCGGGAGAGACCCAGTACTTC.